This TCR beta chain was sequenced during a study of technical replicates of blood from a handful of donors. CDR1 and CDR2 (germline): MNHEY, SVGAGI. This CDR3 has 13 amino acids. V shed 5 bases and J shed 2 bases, with 10 bases lying between them. TCRdb's table, derived via immunoSEQ multiplex PCR, lists solely in-frame clones and lacks some. The table lists some 77,000 clones, over 75% of them singletons. Sequencing was performed on T cells isolated from PBMCs. The sequence was collected from a human donor in good health. The J gene is TRBJ2-7, the V gene TRBV6-5; TRBD1 might be the D (5 bases). DNA for the CDR3: TGTGCCAGCAGTCCACAGGTAGCCTACGAGCAGTACTTC. The encoded protein is CASSPQVAYEQYF.